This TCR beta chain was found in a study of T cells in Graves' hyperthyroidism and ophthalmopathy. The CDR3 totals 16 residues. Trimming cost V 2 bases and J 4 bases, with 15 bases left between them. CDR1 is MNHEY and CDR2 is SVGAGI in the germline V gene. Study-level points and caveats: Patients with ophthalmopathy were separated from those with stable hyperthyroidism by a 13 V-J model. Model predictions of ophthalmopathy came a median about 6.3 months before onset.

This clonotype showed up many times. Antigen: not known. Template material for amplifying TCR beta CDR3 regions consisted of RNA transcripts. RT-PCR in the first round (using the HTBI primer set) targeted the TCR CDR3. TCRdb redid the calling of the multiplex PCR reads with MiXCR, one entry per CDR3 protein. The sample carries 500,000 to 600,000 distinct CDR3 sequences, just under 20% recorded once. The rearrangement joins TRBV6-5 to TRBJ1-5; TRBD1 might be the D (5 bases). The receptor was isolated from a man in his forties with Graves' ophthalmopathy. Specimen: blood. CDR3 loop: CASSYSGPGRNQPQHF. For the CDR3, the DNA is TGTGCCAGCAGTTACAGCGGCCCAGGGCGTAATCAGCCCCAGCATTTT.